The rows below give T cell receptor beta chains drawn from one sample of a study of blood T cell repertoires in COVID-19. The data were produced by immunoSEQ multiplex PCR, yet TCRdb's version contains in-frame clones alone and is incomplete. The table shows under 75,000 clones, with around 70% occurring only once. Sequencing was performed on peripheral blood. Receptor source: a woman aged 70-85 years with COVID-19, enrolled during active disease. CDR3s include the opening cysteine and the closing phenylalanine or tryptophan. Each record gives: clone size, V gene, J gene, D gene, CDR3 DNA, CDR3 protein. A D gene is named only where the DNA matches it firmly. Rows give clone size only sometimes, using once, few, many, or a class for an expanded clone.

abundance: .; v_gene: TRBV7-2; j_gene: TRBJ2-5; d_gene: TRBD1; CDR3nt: TGTGCCAGCAGCCTCTCACAGGGGGCGGAGACCCAGTACTTC; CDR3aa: CASSLSQGAETQYF
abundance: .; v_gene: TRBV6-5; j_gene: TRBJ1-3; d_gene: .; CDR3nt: TGTGCCAGCAGTTACGACAGAAATGGAAACACCATATATTTT; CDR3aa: CASSYDRNGNTIYF
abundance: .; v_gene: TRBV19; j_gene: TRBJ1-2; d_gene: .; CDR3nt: TGTGCCACCACGGACACTAACTATGGCTACACCTTC; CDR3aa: CATTDTNYGYTF
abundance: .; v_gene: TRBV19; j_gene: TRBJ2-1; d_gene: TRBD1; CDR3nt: TGTGCCAGTAGTAACCCATACAGGGGGCGGAATGAGCAGTTCTTC; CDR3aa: CASSNPYRGRNEQFF
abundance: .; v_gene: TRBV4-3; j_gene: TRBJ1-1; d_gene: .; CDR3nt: TGCGCCAGCAGCCAAGACATTTGGGCGCGGGGAGAAGCTTTCTTT; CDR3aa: CASSQDIWARGEAFF
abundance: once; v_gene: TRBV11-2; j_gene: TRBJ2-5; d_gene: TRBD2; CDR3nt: TGTGCCAGCAGCTCGCTAGCGGGAGTGGGGGAGACCCAGTACTTC; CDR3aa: CASSSLAGVGETQYF
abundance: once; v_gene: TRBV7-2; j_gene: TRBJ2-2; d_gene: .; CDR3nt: TGTGCCAGCAGCTTAGAAGGGAGGTCGAGCGGGGAGCTGTTTTTT; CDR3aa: CASSLEGRSSGELFF
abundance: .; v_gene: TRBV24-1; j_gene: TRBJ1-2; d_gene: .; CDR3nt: TGTGCCACCAGTGATTTTGGGCGCGCGCACGGCTACACCTTC; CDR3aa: CATSDFGRAHGYTF
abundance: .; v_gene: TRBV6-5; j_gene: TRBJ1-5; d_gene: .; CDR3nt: TGTGCCAGCAGTTGGACAATCTTCAGCCAGCCCCAGCATTTT; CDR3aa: CASSWTIFSQPQHF
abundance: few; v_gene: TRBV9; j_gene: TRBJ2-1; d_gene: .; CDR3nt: TGTGCCAGCAGCGTAGCGGCGGCTACCAGCTACAATGAGCAGTTCTTC; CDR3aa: CASSVAAATSYNEQFF
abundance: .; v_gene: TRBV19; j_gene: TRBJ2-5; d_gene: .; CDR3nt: TGTGCCAGTATGTCCCCTCAAGAGACCCAGTACTTC; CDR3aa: CASMSPQETQYF
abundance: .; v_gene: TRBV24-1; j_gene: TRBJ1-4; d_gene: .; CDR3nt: TGTGCCACCAGTGAGCCCGCCGCCGCGGAGGGGTTGGGGGGAAAACTGTTTTTT; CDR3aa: CATSEPAAAEGLGGKLFF
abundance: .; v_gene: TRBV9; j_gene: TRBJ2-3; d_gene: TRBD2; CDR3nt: TGTGCCAGCAGCAGAGGACTAGCGGGAGGCACAGATACGCAGTATTTT; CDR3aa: CASSRGLAGGTDTQYF
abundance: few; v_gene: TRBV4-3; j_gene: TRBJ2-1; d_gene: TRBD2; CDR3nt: TGCGCCAGCAGCCAAGTTTCGCGGGGGAATGAGCAGTTCTTC; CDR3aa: CASSQVSRGNEQFF
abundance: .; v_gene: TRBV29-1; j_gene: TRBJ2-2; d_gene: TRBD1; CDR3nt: TGCAGCGTCCGTAGGGACAGCGGCGGGGAGCTGTTTTTT; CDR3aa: CSVRRDSGGELFF
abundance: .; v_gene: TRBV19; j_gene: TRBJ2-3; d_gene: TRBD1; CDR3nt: TGTGCCAGCGGACAGGGGGCGGGAGATACGCAGTATTTT; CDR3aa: CASGQGAGDTQYF
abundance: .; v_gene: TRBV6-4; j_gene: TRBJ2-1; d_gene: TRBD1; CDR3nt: TGTGCCAGCAGTGACGGACAGGGTTACAATGAGCAGTTCTTC; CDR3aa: CASSDGQGYNEQFF
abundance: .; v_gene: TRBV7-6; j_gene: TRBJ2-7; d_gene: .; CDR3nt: TGTGCCAGCAGCTTAATCGGACAGTTGTACTTC; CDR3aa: CASSLIGQLYF
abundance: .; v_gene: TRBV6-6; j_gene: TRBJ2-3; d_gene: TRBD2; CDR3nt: TGTGCCAGCAGCCTGGGAGGGCGAGATACGCAGTATTTT; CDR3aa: CASSLGGRDTQYF
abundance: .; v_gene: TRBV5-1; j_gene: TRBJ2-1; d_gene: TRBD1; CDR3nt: TGCGCCAGCAGCCCCACAGGGGGACAGGGGTACAATGAGCAGTTCTTC; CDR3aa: CASSPTGGQGYNEQFF
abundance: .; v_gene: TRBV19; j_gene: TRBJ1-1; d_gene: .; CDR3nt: TGTGCCAGTAGTCCCCGCGGGGGGATCACTGAAGCTTTCTTT; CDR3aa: CASSPRGGITEAFF
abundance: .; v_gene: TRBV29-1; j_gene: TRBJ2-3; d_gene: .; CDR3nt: TGCAGCGTCTCCTACACAGATACGCAGTATTTT; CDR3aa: CSVSYTDTQYF
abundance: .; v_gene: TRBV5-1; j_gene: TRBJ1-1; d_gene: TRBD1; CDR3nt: TGCGCCAGCAGCCCGGGACAGGGACGGGGCACTGAAGCTTTCTTT; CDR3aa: CASSPGQGRGTEAFF
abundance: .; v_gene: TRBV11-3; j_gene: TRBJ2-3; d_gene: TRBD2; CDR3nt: TGTCGCAGCGGGGGGGCTATCATAGATACGCAGTATTTT; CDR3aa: CRSGGAIIDTQYF
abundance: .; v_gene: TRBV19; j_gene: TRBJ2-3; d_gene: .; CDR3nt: TGTGCCAGTAGTCCCAAATCCAGCACAGATACGCAGTATTTT; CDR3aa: CASSPKSSTDTQYF
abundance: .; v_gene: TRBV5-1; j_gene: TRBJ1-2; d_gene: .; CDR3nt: TGCGCCAGCAGCGAACAGGGAAACTATGGCTACACCTTC; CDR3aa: CASSEQGNYGYTF
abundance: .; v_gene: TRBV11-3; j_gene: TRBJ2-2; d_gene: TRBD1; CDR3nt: TGTGCCAGCAGCCCACTGGGACAGGTCAACACCGGGGAGCTGTTTTTT; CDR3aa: CASSPLGQVNTGELFF
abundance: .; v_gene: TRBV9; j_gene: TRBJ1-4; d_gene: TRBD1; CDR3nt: TGTGCCAGCAGCGTCGGGACAGGGAGCGTTGAAAAACTGTTTTTT; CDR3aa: CASSVGTGSVEKLFF
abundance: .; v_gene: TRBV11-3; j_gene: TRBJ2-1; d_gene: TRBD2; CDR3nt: TGTGCCAGCAGCTTGGGGCGGGAGATAAATGAGCAGTTCTTC; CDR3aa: CASSLGREINEQFF
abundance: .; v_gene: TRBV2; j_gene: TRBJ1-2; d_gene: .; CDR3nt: TGTGCCAGCAGTTCCACAGGGTATTTCGGCTACACCTTC; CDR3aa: CASSSTGYFGYTF
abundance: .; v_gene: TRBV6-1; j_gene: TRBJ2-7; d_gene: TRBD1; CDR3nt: TGTGCCAGCAGTGAAGCGCAGGGGACAGGGGTGTCCTACGAGCAGTACTTC; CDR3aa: CASSEAQGTGVSYEQYF
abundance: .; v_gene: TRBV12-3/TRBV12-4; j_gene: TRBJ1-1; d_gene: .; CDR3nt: TGTGCCAGCAGTTTCGGGAACACTGAAGCTTTCTTT; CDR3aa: CASSFGNTEAFF
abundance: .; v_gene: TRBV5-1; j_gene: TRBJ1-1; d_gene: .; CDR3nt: TGCGCCAGCAGCTCGGACCCCGGACGTGGGAGCGCTGAAGCTTTCTTT; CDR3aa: CASSSDPGRGSAEAFF
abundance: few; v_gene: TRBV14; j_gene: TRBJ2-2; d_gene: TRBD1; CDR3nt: TGTGCCAGCAGCCACCCCCCGGGACAGGGGAAAACCGGGGAGCTGTTTTTT; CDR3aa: CASSHPPGQGKTGELFF
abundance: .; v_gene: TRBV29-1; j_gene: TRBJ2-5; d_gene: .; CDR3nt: TGCAGCGTTATGGGACTGGGCAGGGAAGAGACCCAGTACTTC; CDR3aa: CSVMGLGREETQYF
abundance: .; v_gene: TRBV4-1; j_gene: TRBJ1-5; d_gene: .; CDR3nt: TGCGCCAGCAGCCAAGAAGGGGGGGGCCCCTTCTTCAATCAGCCCCAGCATTTT; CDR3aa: CASSQEGGGPFFNQPQHF
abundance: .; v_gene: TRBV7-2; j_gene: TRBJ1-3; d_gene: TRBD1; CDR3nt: TGTGCCAGCACCGCGGACAGGGGAGTATCCCCTGGAAACACCATATATTTT; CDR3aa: CASTADRGVSPGNTIYF
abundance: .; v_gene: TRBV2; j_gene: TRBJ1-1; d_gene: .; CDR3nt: TGCGCCCTCCCCGGGACACATAACACTGAAGCTTTCTTT; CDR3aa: CALPGTHNTEAFF
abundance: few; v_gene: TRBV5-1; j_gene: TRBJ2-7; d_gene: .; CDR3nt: TGCGCCAGCAGCCAACAGACAAGTGGCGAGCAGTACTTC; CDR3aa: CASSQQTSGEQYF
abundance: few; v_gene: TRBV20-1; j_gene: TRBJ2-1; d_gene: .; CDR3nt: TGCAGTGCTATCGCAGGGAAAAAGCAGTTCTTC; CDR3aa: CSAIAGKKQFF
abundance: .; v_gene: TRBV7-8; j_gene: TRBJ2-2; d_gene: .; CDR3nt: TGTGCCAGCAGCGGTCAGTACACCGGGGAGCTGTTTTTT; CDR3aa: CASSGQYTGELFF
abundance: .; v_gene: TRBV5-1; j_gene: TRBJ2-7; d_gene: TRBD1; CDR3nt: TGCGCCAGCAGCTCCTACGGAGGACAGGCCTACGAGCAGTACTTC; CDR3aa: CASSSYGGQAYEQYF
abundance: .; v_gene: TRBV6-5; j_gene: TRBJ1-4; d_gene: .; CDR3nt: TGTGCCAGCAGTTACAGGGGGACGGATGAAAAACTGTTTTTT; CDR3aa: CASSYRGTDEKLFF
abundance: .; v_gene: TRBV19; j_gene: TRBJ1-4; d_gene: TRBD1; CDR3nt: TGTGCCAGTACTCTCCGCCGGGACAGGGGGCGTGAAAAACTGTTTTTT; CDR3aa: CASTLRRDRGREKLFF
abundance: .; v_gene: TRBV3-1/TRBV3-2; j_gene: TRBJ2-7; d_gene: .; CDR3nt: TGTGCCAGCAGCCAAGTTGCAGGCCCCCTCGAGCAGTACTTC; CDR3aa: CASSQVAGPLEQYF
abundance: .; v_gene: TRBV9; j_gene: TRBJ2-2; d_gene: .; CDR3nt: TGTGCCAGCAGCTCCCCTGTTACCGGGGAGCTGTTTTTT; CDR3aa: CASSSPVTGELFF
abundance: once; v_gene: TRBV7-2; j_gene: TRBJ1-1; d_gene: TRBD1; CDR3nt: TGTGCCAGCACTTTCGGGACAGGGAACACTGAAGCTTTCTTT; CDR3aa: CASTFGTGNTEAFF
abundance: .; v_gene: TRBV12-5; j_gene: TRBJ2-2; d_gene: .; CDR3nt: TGTGCTAGTGGTTTGGACCTAGGATATGCGAACACCGGGGAGCTGTTTTTT; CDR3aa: CASGLDLGYANTGELFF
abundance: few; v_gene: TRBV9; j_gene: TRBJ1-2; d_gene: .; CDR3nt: TGTGCCAGCAGCGTATCGCGGCAGGGAGGGTACTATGGCTACACCTTC; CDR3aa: CASSVSRQGGYYGYTF
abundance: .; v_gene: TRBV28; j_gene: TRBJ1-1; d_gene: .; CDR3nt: TGTGCCAGCATCCTTTTCAGGGGCACTGAAGCTTTCTTT; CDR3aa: CASILFRGTEAFF
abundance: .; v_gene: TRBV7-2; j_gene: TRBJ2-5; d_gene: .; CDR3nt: TGTGCCAGCAGCTCCGGTCTAAGAACCGAGACCCAGTACTTC; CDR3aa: CASSSGLRTETQYF
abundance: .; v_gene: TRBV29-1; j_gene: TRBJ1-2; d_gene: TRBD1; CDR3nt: TGCAGCGTTGAAGATGGGACAGGAGGAAGTTATGGCTACACCTTC; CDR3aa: CSVEDGTGGSYGYTF
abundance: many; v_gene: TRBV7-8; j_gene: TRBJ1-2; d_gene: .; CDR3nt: TGTGCCAGCAGCCCGGGGGGCGCTCTTACTAACTATGGCTACACCTTC; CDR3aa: CASSPGGALTNYGYTF
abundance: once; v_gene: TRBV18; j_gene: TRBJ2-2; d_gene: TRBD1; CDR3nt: TGTGCCAGCTCACCGGACAGGGCGGGCGGGGAGCTGTTTTTT; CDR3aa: CASSPDRAGGELFF
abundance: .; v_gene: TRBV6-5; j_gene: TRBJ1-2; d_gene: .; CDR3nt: TGTGCCAGCACCGAAAGGCAGGGGAACTATGGCTACACCTTC; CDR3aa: CASTERQGNYGYTF
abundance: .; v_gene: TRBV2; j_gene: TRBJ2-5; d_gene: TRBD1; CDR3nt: TGTGCGACAGGGGTGTTTAGCGAGACCCAGTACTTC; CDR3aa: CATGVFSETQYF